The 18 T cell receptor beta chains below come from one sample, sequenced in a study of T-cell memory formation after mild COVID-19 (dated by TCRdb to about 2021). Libraries were made using 5' RACE. The sample was run on an Illumina NovaSeq 6000. TCRdb applied fastp at Q25 and MiXCR to the public reads, then kept only in-frame beta chains. Identical CDR3 proteins give one entry, which carries the most common genes and DNA. The sample data list 120,000 to 150,000 distinct CDR3 sequences, and around 14% of these were observed just once. The ten biggest clones cover less than 30% of the sample. The sequenced sample consisted of PBMCs or a T cell subset sorted from them (not recorded which). The receptors come from an adult woman who had mild COVID-19 (a few samples of this study predate the infection). The sample titles of this study are shuffled in the database, so cell type and time point are left out; the donor was told from shared clones.

This clonotype was counted between two and nine times. CDR3 coding DNA: TGCAGCGTCCGATCTCTCTATGGCTACACCTTC. Its protein is CSVRSLYGYTF. The chain combines TRBV29-1 with TRBJ1-2; D call uncertain. Germline V gene sequence: CDR1 SQVTM, CDR2 ANQGSEA. With 6 bases removed from V and 4 bases from J, the gap between germline ends came to 9 bases. The CDR3 contains 11 residues.

The chain employs TRBV12-3 or TRBV12-4 and TRBJ2-1; no clear D gene. CDR3 length: 11 residues. The V end was cut by 6 bases, the J end by 9 bases, with 9 bases between. The CDR3 nucleotides read TGTGCCAGCAGGGGCGGCGGTGAGCAGTTCTTC. Translated, it gives CASRGGGEQFF.

The chain joins TRBV7-9 to TRBJ2-1; D perhaps matches TRBD2 (7 bases). Germline V gene data show CDR1 as SEHNR and CDR2 as FQNEAQ (reference sequence). This CDR3 has 14 residues. V lost 7 bases and J 9 bases, leaving 19 bases between the germline ends. The CDR3 reads CASTPGGGEGEQFF. As DNA, the CDR3 is TGTGCCAGCACCCCTGGGGGGGGCGAGGGTGAGCAGTTCTTC.

The chain joins TRBV6-2 or TRBV6-3 to TRBJ2-3; D gene ambiguous. Trimming took 5 bases from V and 0 from J, leaving 15 bases between them. Germline V gene data show CDR1 as MNHEY and CDR2 as SVGEGT. The length of the CDR3 is 16 residues. The CDR3 DNA sequence: TGTGCCAGCAGTGCGTTTGTGGCGGCTAGCACAGATACGCAGTATTTT. Residues: CASSAFVAASTDTQYF.

This clonotype showed up just a few times. The chain has TRBV14 and TRBJ2-3; 10 bases are shared with TRBD2. The V and J ends lost 1 base and 6 bases, in that order; junction bases with no gene match: 4. The germline V gene has CDR1 SGHDN and CDR2 FVKESK. The CDR3 is 15 amino acids. CDR3: CASSQGTSGTDTQYF. Here the CDR3 DNA reads TGTGCCAGCAGCCAAGGAACTAGCGGGACGGATACGCAGTATTTT.

This clonotype has a count of ten or more. The J gene is TRBJ2-1, the V gene TRBV12-3 or TRBV12-4, with D unclear. The CDR3 extends over 14 amino acids. The V end lost 3 bases, the J end lost 9 bases, and 15 bases lay between the germline ends. The CDR3 sequence: CASSFLQSPGEQFF. In nucleotides, the CDR3 is TGTGCCAGCAGTTTCTTACAGTCCCCCGGTGAGCAGTTCTTC.

This chain uses TRBV27 with TRBJ2-1, with 14 bases matching TRBD2. This CDR3 has 16 residues. Trimming removed 5 bases from V and 14 bases from J; junction bases left unmatched: 14. Germline V CDR1 and CDR2: MNHEY, SMNVEV (reference sequence). CDR3 DNA: TGTGCCAGCAGTCCATCCGGGACTAGCGGGAGAAAGAGGAAGTTCTTC. As protein: CASSPSGTSGRKRKFF.

The chain uses TRBV4-3 and TRBJ1-1, with D uncertain. The CDR3 has 15 residues. Trimming cost V 0 bases and J 6 bases, with 14 bases left between them. Germline lookup yields CDR1 LGHNA and CDR2 YSLEER. This CDR3 is CASSQDWSPLAEAFF. In DNA form, the CDR3 reads TGCGCCAGCAGCCAAGACTGGAGCCCCTTGGCTGAAGCTTTCTTT.

V usage is TRBV7-9 and J usage is TRBJ2-3; 13 bases agree with TRBD2. This CDR3 comprises 21 residues. The germline gives CDR1 SEHNR, CDR2 FQNEAQ (reference sequence). Trimming took 5 bases from V and 3 from J; bases not matched to a gene: 20. For the CDR3, the DNA is TGTGCCAGCAGCGCCATCCCTGGACTAGCGGGAGACGAAGTTAGGACAGATACGCAGTATTTT. Translation gives CASSAIPGLAGDEVRTDTQYF.

This chain joins TRBV7-9 and TRBJ1-1, with 7 bases identical to TRBD1. Germline assignment: CDR1 SEHNR and CDR2 FQNEAQ (reference sequence). The CDR3 is 16 residues long. Trimming took 5 bases from V and 4 from J; bases not matched to a gene: 13. The CDR3: CASSDLVTGRVTEAFF. The DNA of the CDR3 is TGTGCCAGCAGCGACCTAGTGACAGGGAGGGTCACTGAAGCTTTCTTT.

This clonotype was seen only a few times. The rearrangement links TRBV7-6 to TRBJ2-1; D is perhaps TRBD2 (6 bases). Deletions cut 8 bases from V and 9 bases from J, with 17 bases between. The CDR3 has 13 amino acids. CDR1 is SGHVS and CDR2 is FNYEAQ in the germline V gene. The CDR3 DNA reads as TGTGCCAGCCGGGACTCCCCTCTGGGTGAGCAGTTCTTC. Its translation: CASRDSPLGEQFF. Using reference TRBV7-6 and TRBJ2-1 for the parts outside the CDR3, the full variable domain is GAGVSQSPRYKVTKRGQDVALRCDPISGHVSLYWYRQALGQGPEFLTYFNYEAQQDKSGLPNDRFSAERPEGSISTLTIQRTEQRDSAMYRCASRDSPLGEQFFGPGTRLTVL.

This clonotype has a handful of counts. V usage is TRBV20-1 and J usage is TRBJ2-1; no clear D. The CDR3 runs to 10 residues. The V gene lost 3 bases and the J gene lost 9 bases, with 6 bases spanning the gap. Germline V CDR1 and CDR2: DFQATT, SNEGSKA (reference sequence). In nucleotides, the CDR3 is TGCAGTGCTAGGGGTACTGAGCAGTTCTTC. It specifies CSARGTEQFF.

The DNA for the CDR3 is TGTGCCAGCAGTCGGTCTAGTAACGAAGAGACCCAGTACTTC. This codes for CASSRSSNEETQYF. This rearrangement joins TRBV7-9 to TRBJ2-5; no clear D gene. The CDR3 is 14 amino acids. V lost 6 bases and J lost 3, with 14 bases in between. Germline values: CDR1 SEHNR, CDR2 FQNEAQ (reference sequence).

CDR3 nucleotides: TGTGCCAGCAGCTCTTACGCCTACAATGAGCAGTTCTTC. Translated: CASSSYAYNEQFF. This chain joins TRBV11-2 and TRBJ2-1; D uncertain. CDR1 and CDR2 (germline): SGHAT, FQNNGV. The CDR3 spans 13 residues. Trimming removed 4 bases from V and 2 bases from J, with 6 bases in between.

This clonotype was seen only a few times. The genes are TRBV7-6 and TRBJ1-5; 9 nucleotides line up with TRBD1. Germline loops: CDR1 SGHVS, CDR2 FNYEAQ. Trimming removed 1 base from V and 5 bases from J; junction bases left unmatched: 3. The CDR3 is 15 residues long. The DNA of the CDR3 is TGTGCCAGCAGCTTAGACAGGGGGCTGGATCAGCCCCAGCATTTT. Its translation: CASSLDRGLDQPQHF.

This clonotype is medium-sized. J is TRBJ2-5 and V is TRBV6-1; D is undetermined. Between the trimmed V and J ends, which lost 1 base and 5 bases, there was a span of 5 bases. There are 12 residues in the CDR3. Germline V CDR1 and CDR2: MNHNS, SASEGT. CDR3 region: CASSEGWETQYF. CDR3 nucleotide sequence: TGTGCCAGCAGTGAAGGATGGGAGACCCAGTACTTC.

As DNA, the CDR3 is TGCGCCAGCAGCTCATACAGGGATGGAACTGAAGCTTTCTTT. Translated: CASSSYRDGTEAFF. The genes are TRBV5-1 and TRBJ1-1; D possibly corresponds to TRBD1 (6 bases). V lost 3 bases to trimming and J lost 5 bases, with 14 bases between them. Looked up from germline, CDR1 is SGHRS and CDR2 is YFSETQ. CDR3 length: 14 residues.

This chain links TRBV11-2 with TRBJ2-1; TRBD2 agrees at 9 bases. CDR3 length: 15 amino acids. The germline V gene has CDR1 SGHAT and CDR2 FQNNGV. J lost 10 bases, V lost 5 bases, and 12 bases had no gene match. The chain's CDR3 is CASSLPSAGGREQFF. The CDR3 DNA sequence: TGTGCCAGCAGCCTCCCGTCCGCGGGAGGGAGGGAGCAGTTCTTC.